This T cell receptor beta chain was sequenced for a study of blood T cell repertoires in COVID-19. Germline loops: CDR1 GTSNPN, CDR2 SVGIG (reference sequence). The CDR3 spans 12 residues. Trimming took 5 bases from V and 6 from J; bases not matched to a gene: 7. Profiling relied on immunoSEQ multiplex PCR, and the TCRdb table lists in-frame clones only, not all of them. This sample yields fewer than 700,000 clones, of which roughly 89% are seen a single time; roughly 7.3% belongs to the top ten. This clonotype was obtained from a woman aged 45-65 years with COVID-19, enrolled during active disease. The sample taken for sequencing was peripheral blood. This chain links TRBV30 with TRBJ2-7; 7 positions match TRBD2. The DNA of the CDR3 is TGTGCCTGGGGGGAGGGCCGGGCCGAGCAGTACTTC. It yields the protein CAWGEGRAEQYF.